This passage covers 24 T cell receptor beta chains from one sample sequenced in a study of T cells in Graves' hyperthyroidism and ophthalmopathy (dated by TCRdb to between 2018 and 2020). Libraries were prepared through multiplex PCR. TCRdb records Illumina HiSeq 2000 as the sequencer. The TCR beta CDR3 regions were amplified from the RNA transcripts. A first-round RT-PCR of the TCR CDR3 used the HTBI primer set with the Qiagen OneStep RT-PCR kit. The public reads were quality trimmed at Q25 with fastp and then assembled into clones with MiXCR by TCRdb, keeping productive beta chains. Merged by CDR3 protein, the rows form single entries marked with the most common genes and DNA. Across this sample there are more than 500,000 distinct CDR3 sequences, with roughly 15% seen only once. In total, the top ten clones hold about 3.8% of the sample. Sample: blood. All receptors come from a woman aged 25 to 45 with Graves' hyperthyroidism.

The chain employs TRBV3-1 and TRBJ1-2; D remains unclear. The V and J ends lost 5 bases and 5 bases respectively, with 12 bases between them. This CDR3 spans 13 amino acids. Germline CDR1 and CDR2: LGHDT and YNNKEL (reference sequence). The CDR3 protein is CASSGQRIYGYTF. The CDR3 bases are TGTGCCAGCAGCGGTCAGCGAATTTATGGCTACACCTTC.

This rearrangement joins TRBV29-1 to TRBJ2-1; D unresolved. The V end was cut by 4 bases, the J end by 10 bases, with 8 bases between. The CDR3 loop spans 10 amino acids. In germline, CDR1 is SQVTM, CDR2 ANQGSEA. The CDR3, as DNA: TGCAGCGTTGTTCGACCGGAGCAGTTCTTC. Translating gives CSVVRPEQFF.

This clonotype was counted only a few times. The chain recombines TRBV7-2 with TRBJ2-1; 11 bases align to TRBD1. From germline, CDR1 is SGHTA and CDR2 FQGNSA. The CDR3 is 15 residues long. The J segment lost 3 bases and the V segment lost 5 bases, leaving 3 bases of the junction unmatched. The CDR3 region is CASSRGTGGYNEQFF. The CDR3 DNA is TGTGCCAGCAGCAGGGGGACAGGGGGCTACAATGAGCAGTTCTTC.

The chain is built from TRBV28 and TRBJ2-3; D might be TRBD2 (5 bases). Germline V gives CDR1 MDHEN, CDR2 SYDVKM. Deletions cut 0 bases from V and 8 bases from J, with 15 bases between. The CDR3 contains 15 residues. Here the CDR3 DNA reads TGTGCCAGCAGTTTATGGACGGGAAAGGCTGGTACGCAGTATTTT. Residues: CASSLWTGKAGTQYF.

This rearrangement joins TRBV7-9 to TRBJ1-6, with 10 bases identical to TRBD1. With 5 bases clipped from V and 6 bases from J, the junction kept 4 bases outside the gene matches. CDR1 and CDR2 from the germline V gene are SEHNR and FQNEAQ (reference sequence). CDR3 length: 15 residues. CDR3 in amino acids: CASSQDRGFNSPLHF. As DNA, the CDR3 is TGTGCCAGCAGCCAGGACAGGGGGTTTAATTCACCCCTCCACTTT.

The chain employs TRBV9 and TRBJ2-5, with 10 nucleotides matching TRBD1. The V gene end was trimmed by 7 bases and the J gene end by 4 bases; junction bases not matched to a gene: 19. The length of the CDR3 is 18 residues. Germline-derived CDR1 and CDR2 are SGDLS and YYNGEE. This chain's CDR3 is CASSPSLLRQGARETQYF. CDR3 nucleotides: TGTGCCAGCTCACCATCCCTTCTGAGACAGGGGGCGCGAGAGACCCAGTACTTC. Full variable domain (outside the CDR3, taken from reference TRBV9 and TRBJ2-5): DSGVTQTPKHLITATGQRVTLRCSPRSGDLSVYWYQQSLDQGLQFLIQYYNGEERAKGNILERFSAQQFPDLHSELNLSSLELGDSALYFCASSPSLLRQGARETQYFGPGTRLLVL.

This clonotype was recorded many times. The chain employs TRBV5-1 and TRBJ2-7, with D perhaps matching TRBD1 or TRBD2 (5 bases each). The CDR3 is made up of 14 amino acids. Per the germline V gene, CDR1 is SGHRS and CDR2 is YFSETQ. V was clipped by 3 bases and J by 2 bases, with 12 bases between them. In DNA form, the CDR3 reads TGCGCCAGCAGCTCCCTGGGACCTGCCTACGAGCAGTACTTC. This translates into CASSSLGPAYEQYF.

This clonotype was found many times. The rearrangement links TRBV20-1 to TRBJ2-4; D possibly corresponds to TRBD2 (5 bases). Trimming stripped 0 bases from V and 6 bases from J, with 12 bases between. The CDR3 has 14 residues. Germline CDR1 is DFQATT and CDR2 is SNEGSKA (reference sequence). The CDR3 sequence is CSARDRTGGNIQYF. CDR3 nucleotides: TGCAGTGCTAGAGACAGGACTGGCGGAAACATTCAGTACTTC.

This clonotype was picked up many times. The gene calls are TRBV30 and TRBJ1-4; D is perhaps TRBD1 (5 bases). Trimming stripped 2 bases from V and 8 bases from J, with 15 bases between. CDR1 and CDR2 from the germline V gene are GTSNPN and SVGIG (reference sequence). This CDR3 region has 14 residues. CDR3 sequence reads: CAWSLGAGGEKLFF. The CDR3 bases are TGTGCCTGGAGTTTAGGGGCAGGAGGCGAAAAACTGTTTTTT.

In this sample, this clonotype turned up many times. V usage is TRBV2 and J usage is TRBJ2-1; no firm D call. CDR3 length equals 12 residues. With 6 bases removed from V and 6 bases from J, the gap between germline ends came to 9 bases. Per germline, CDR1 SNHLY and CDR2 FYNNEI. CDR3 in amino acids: CASRASVNEQFF. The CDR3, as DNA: TGTGCCAGCAGAGCTTCGGTCAATGAGCAGTTCTTC.

CDR3 DNA sequence: TGTGCCAGCAGCTCCCCGGGACAGGGGGCTTGGGGTGGCTACACCTTC. Its protein is CASSSPGQGAWGGYTF. The V and J genes are TRBV11-2 and TRBJ1-2; 12 bases are shared with TRBD1. The length of the CDR3 is 16 residues. After removal of 4 bases from V and 7 bases from J, the junction contained 10 bases not matched to a gene. The V gene's germline CDR1 is SGHAT and CDR2 FQNNGV.

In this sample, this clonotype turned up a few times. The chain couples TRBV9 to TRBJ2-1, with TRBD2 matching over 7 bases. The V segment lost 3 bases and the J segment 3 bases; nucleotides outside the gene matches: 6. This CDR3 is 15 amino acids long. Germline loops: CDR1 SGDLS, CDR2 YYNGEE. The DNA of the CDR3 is TGTGCCAGCAGCGAGGACCGGGACTACTACAATGAGCAGTTCTTC. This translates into CASSEDRDYYNEQFF.

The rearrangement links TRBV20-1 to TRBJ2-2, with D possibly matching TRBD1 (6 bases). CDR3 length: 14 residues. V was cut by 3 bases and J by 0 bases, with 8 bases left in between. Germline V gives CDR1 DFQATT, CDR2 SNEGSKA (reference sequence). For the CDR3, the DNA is TGCAGTGCTAGGAAGGGGGCGAACACCGGGGAGCTGTTTTTT. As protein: CSARKGANTGELFF.

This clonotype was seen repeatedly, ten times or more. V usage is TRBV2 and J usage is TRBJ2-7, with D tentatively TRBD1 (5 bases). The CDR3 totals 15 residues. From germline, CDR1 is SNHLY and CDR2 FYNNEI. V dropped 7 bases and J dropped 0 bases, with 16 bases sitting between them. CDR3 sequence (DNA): TGTGCCAGCACCCTAGGGAACAGGCGCTCCTACGAGCAGTACTTC. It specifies CASTLGNRRSYEQYF.

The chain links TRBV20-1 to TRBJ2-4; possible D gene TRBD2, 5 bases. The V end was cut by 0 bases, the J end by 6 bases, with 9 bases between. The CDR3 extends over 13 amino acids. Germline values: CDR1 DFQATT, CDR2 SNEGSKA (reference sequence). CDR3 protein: CSARELDVNIQYF. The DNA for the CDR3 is TGCAGTGCTAGAGAACTAGATGTAAACATTCAGTACTTC.

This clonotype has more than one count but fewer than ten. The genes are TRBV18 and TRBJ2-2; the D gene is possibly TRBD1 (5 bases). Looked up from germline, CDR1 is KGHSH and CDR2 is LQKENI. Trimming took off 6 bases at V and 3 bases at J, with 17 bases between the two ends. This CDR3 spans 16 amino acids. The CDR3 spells CASSPTGAIYTGELFF. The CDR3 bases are TGTGCCAGCTCTCCCACAGGTGCCATTTACACCGGGGAGCTGTTTTTT.

The CDR3 protein is CASSLEGVGGYTF. DNA for the CDR3: TGTGCCAGCAGCTTAGAGGGGGTCGGCGGCTACACCTTC. This chain joins TRBV11-3 and TRBJ1-2; D is perhaps TRBD1 (5 bases). V lost 0 bases, J lost 8 bases, and 10 bases lay in between. This CDR3 has 13 residues. The germline V gene has CDR1 SGHNT and CDR2 YENEEA.

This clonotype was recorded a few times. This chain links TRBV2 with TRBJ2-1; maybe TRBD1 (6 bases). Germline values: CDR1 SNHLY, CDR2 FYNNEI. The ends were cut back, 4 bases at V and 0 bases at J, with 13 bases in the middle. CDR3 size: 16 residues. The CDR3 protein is CASSGEQGFSYNEQFF. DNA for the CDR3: TGTGCCAGCAGTGGAGAACAGGGATTCTCCTACAATGAGCAGTTCTTC.

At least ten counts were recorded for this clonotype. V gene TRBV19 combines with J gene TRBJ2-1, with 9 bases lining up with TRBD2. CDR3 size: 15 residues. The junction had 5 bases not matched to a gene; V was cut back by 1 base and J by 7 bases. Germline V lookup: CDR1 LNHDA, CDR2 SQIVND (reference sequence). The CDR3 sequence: CASSIGGRAGNEQFF. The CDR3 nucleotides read TGTGCCAGTAGTATAGGCGGGAGGGCCGGAAATGAGCAGTTCTTC. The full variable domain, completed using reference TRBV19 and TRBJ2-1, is DGGITQSPKYLFRKEGQNVTLSCEQNLNHDAMYWYRQDPGQGLRLIYYSQIVNDFQKGDIAEGYSVSREKKESFPLTVTSAQKNPTAFYLCASSIGGRAGNEQFFGPGTRLTVL.

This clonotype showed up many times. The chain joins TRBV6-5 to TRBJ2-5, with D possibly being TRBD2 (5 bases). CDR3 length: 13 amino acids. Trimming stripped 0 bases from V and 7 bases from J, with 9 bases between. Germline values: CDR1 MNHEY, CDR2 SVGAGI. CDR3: CASSYSSGGTQYF. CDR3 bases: TGTGCCAGCAGTTACTCGAGCGGCGGGACCCAGTACTTC.

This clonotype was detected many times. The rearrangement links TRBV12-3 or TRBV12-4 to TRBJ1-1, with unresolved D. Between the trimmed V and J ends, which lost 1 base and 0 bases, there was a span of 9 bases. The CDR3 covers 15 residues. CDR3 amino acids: CASSLGWELNTEAFF. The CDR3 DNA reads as TGTGCCAGCAGTTTAGGGTGGGAGTTGAACACTGAAGCTTTCTTT.

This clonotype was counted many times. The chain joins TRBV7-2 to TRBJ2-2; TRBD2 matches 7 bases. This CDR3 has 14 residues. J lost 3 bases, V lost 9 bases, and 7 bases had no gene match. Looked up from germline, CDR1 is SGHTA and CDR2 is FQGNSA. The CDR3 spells CASGGGPYTGELFF. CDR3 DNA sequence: TGTGCCAGTGGGGGAGGGCCGTACACCGGGGAGCTGTTTTTT.

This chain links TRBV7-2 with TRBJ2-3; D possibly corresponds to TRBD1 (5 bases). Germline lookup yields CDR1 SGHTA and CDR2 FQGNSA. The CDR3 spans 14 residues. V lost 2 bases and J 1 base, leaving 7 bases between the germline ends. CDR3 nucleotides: TGTGCCAGCAGCTTACAACAGGGCACAGATACGCAGTATTTT. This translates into CASSLQQGTDTQYF.

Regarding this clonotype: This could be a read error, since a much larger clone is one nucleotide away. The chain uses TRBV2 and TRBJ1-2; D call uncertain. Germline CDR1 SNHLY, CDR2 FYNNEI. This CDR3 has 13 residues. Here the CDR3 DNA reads TGTGCCAGCAGTGATGGTCAACGCTATGGCTGCACCTTC. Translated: CASSDGQRYGCTF.